A single sample is the source of the 5 T cell receptor beta chains below, sequenced in a study of T cells in Graves' hyperthyroidism and ophthalmopathy. TCR beta CDR3 regions were amplified from RNA. Primed by the HTBI set, a first-round RT-PCR was run on the TCR CDR3. TCRdb analysed the multiplex PCR reads with MiXCR anew, one entry per CDR3 protein. The table lists a few hundred thousand distinct CDR3 sequences, 15% to 19% of them singletons. Specimen: blood. The source of these receptors is a woman aged 25 to 39 with Graves' hyperthyroidism.

Many counts were recorded for this clonotype. The CDR3 is CASSFSGIQETQYF. CDR3 in DNA: TGTGCCAGCAGCTTTTCCGGGATCCAAGAGACCCAGTACTTC. The chain combines TRBV7-2 with TRBJ2-5, with TRBD2 as a possible D gene (5 bases). Looked up from germline, CDR1 is SGHTA and CDR2 is FQGNSA. The V end was cut by 3 bases, the J end by 1 base, with 9 bases between. This CDR3 has 14 residues. Full variable domain (rest looked up from reference TRBV7-2 and TRBJ2-5): GAGVSQSPSNKVTEKGKDVELRCDPISGHTALYWYRQSLGQGLEFLIYFQGNSAPDKSGLPSDRFSAERTGGSVSTLTIQRTQQEDSAVYLCASSFSGIQETQYFGPGTRLLVL.

This clonotype was found many times. This chain connects TRBV2 to TRBJ2-7; no clear D. The germline V gene has CDR1 SNHLY and CDR2 FYNNEI. Trimming cost V 0 bases and J 1 base, with 13 bases left between them. The CDR3 loop spans 16 amino acids. CDR3 nucleotides: TGTGCCAGCAGTGAAGCCAAGTCAGCGCGTTCCTACGAGCAGTACTTC. The encoded protein is CASSEAKSARSYEQYF. Full variable domain (rest looked up from reference TRBV2 and TRBJ2-7): EPEVTQTPSHQVTQMGQEVILRCVPISNHLYFYWYRQILGQKVEFLVSFYNNEISEKSEIFDDQFSVERPDGSNFTLKIRSTKLEDSAMYFCASSEAKSARSYEQYFGPGTRLTVT.

This clonotype was observed at least ten times. The chain carries TRBV2 and TRBJ1-6, with D possibly being TRBD1 (6 bases). This CDR3 region has 14 residues. Trimming pared 2 bases from V and 8 bases from J, leaving 10 bases between. The V gene's germline CDR1 is SNHLY and CDR2 FYNNEI. The CDR3 protein is CASSEPQGHSPLHF. CDR3 bases: TGTGCCAGCAGTGAACCGCAGGGGCATTCACCCCTCCACTTT.

This sequence joins TRBV3-1 and TRBJ2-1, with 7 bases identical to TRBD2. Germline CDR1 LGHDT, CDR2 YNNKEL (reference sequence). The CDR3 consists of 14 residues. J was trimmed by 5 bases and V by 6 bases; bases with no gene match: 7. Here the CDR3 DNA reads TGTGCCAGCAGTCGCCGGGACTACAACAATGAGCAGTTCTTC. Translating gives CASSRRDYNNEQFF.

The table lists this clonotype with a few counts. The V and J genes are TRBV7-2 and TRBJ2-6, with 9 bases aligning to TRBD2. The CDR3 contains 23 residues. Per germline, CDR1 SGHTA and CDR2 FQGNSA. The J segment lost 0 bases and the V segment lost 0 bases, leaving 18 bases of the junction unmatched. CDR3 DNA: TGTGCCAGCAGCTTAGCGCGTGTAACTAGCGGGCTCCTCCCGCGCTCTGGGGCCAACGTCCTGACTTTC. The encoded protein is CASSLARVTSGLLPRSGANVLTF.